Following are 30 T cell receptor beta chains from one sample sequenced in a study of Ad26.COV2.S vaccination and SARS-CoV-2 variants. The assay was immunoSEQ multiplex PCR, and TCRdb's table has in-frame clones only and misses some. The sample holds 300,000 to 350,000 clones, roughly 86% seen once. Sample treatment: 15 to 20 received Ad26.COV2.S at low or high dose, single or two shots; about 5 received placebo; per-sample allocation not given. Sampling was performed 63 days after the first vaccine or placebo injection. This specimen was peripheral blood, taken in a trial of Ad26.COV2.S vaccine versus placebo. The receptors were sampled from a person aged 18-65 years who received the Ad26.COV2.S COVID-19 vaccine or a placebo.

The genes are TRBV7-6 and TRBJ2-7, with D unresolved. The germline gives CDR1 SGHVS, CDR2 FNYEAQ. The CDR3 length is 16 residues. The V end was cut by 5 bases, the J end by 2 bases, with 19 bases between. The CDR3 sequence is CASSRYGGVSTYEQYF. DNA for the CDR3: TGTGCCAGCAGCCGCTATGGTGGAGTATCTACCTACGAGCAGTACTTC.

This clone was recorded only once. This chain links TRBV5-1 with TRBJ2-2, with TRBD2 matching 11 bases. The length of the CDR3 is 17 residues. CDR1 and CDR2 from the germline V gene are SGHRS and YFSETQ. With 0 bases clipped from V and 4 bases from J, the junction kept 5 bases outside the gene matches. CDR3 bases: TGCGCCAGCAGCTTGGGACTAGCGGGGCCGAGCACCGGGGAGCTGTTTTTT. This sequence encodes CASSLGLAGPSTGELFF.

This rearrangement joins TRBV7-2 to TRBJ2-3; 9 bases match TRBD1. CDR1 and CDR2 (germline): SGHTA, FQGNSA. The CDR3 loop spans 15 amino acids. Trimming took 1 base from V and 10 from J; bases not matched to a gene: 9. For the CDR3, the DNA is TGTGCCAGCAGCTTAGATAGACGACAGGGGGGATCGCAGTATTTT. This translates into CASSLDRRQGGSQYF.

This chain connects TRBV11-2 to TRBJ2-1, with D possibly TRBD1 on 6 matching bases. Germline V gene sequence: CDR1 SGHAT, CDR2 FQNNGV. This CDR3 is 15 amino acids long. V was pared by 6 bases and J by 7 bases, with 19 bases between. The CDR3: CASRTLKTGRNEQFF. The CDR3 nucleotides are TGTGCCAGCAGGACACTTAAGACAGGAAGGAATGAGCAGTTCTTC. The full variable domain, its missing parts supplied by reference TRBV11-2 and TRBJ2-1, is EAGVAQSPRYKIIEKRQSVAFWCNPISGHATLYWYQQILGQGPKLLIQFQNNGVVDDSQLPKDRFSAERLKGVDSTLKIQPAKLEDSAVYLCASRTLKTGRNEQFFGPGTRLTVL.

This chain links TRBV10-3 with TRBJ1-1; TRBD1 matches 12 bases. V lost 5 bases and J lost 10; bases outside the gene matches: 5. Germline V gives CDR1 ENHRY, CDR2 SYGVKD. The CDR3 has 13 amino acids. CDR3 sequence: CAISSGTGGPAFF. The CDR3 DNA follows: TGTGCCATCAGTTCCGGGACAGGGGGCCCAGCTTTCTTT.

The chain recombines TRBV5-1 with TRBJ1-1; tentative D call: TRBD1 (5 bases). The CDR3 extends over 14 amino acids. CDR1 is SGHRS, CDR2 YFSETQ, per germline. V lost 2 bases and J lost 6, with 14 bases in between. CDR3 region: CASSFAGKVAEAFF. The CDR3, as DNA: TGCGCCAGCAGCTTTGCAGGGAAGGTGGCTGAAGCTTTCTTT.

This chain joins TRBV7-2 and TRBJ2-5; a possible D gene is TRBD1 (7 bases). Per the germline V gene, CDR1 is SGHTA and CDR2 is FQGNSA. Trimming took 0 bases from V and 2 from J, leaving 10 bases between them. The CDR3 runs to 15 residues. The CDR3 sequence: CASSLARGQQETQYF. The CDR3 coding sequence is TGTGCCAGCAGCTTAGCGCGGGGACAGCAAGAGACCCAGTACTTC.

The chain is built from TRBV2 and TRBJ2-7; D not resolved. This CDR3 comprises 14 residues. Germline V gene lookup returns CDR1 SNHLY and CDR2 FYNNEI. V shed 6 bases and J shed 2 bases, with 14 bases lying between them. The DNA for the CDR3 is TGTGCCAGCAGCTCTGGGCTGGAACCCTACGAGCAGTACTTC. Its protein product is CASSSGLEPYEQYF.

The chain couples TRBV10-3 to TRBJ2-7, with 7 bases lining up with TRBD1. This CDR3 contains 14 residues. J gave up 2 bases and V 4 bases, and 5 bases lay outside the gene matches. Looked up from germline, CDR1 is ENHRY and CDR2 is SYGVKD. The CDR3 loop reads CAISADRVTYEQYF. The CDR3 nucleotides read TGTGCCATCAGTGCAGACAGGGTAACCTACGAGCAGTACTTC.

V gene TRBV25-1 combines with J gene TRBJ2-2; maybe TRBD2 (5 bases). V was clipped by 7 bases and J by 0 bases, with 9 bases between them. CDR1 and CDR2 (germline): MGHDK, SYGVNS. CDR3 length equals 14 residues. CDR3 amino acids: CASISAANTGELFF. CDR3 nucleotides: TGTGCCAGCATTAGCGCCGCGAACACCGGGGAGCTGTTTTTT.

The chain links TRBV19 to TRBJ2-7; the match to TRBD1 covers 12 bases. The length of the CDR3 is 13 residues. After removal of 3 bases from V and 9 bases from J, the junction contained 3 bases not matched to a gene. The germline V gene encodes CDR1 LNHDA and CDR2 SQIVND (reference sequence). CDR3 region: CASSIGDRGPQYF. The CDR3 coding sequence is TGTGCCAGTAGTATCGGGGACAGGGGGCCGCAGTACTTC. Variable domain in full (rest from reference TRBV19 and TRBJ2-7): DGGITQSPKYLFRKEGQNVTLSCEQNLNHDAMYWYRQDPGQGLRLIYYSQIVNDFQKGDIAEGYSVSREKKESFPLTVTSAQKNPTAFYLCASSIGDRGPQYFGPGTRLTVT.

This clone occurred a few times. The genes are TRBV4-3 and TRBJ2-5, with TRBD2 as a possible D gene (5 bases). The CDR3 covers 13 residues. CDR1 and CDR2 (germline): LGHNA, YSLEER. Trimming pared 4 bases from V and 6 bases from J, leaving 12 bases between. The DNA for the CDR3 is TGCGCCAGCAGCCCAGCTTCCGGGAAGACCCAGTACTTC. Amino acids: CASSPASGKTQYF.

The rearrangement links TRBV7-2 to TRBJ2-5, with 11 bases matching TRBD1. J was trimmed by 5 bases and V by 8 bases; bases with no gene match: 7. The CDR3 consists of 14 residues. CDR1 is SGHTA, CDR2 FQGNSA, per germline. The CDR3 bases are TGTGCCAGCTTGGGACAGGGGGTTTTTGAGACCCAGTACTTC. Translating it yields CASLGQGVFETQYF.

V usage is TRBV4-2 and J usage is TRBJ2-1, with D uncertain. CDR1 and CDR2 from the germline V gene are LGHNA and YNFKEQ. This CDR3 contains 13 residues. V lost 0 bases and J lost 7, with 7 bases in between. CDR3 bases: TGTGCCAGCAGCCAAGATCGTCTGAATGAGCAGTTCTTC. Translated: CASSQDRLNEQFF.

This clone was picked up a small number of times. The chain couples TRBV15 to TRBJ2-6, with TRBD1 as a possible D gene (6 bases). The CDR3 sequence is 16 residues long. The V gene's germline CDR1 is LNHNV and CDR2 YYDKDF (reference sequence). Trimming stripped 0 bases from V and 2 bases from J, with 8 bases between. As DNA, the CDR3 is TGTGCCACCAGCAGAGATAGGACAGCTGGGGCCAACGTCCTGACTTTC. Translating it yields CATSRDRTAGANVLTF.

CDR3 DNA sequence: TGTGCCAGTAGTCCCAGGACTGGCTATGGCTACACCTTC. As protein: CASSPRTGYGYTF. The chain has TRBV19 and TRBJ1-2; D unresolved. From germline, CDR1 is LNHDA and CDR2 SQIVND (reference sequence). V shed 5 bases and J shed 4 bases, with 11 bases lying between them. There are 13 residues in the CDR3.

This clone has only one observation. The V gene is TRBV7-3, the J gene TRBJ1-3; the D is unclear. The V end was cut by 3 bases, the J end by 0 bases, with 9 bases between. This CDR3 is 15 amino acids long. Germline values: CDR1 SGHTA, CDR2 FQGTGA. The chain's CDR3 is CASSLDGFSGNTIYF. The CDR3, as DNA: TGTGCCAGCAGCTTGGACGGATTCTCTGGAAACACCATATATTTT.

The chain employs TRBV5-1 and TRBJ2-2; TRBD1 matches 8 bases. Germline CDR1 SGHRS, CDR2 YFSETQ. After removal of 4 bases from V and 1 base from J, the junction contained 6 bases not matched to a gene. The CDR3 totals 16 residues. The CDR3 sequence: CASSVHRGKNTGELFF. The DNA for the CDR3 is TGCGCCAGCAGCGTACACAGGGGGAAGAACACCGGGGAGCTGTTTTTT.

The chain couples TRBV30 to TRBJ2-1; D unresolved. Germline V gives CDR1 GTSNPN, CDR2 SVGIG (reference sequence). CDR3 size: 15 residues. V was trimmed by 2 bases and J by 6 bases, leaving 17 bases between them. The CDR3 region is CAWSWSARFSNEQFF. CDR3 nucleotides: TGTGCCTGGAGTTGGTCAGCGAGGTTCAGCAATGAGCAGTTCTTC.

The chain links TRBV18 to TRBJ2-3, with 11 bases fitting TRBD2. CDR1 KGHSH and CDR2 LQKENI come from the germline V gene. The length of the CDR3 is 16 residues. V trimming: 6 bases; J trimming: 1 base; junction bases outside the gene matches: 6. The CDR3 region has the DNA TGTGCCAGCTCTCAACCGACTAGCGGGGGCACAGATACGCAGTATTTT. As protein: CASSQPTSGGTDTQYF.

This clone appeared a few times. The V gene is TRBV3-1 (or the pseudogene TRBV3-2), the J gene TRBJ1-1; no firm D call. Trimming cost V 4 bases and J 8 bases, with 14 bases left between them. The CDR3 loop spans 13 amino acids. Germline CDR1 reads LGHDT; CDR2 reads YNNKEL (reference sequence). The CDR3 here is CASSLDPSGEAFF. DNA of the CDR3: TGTGCCAGCAGCCTGGACCCCTCCGGAGAAGCTTTCTTT.

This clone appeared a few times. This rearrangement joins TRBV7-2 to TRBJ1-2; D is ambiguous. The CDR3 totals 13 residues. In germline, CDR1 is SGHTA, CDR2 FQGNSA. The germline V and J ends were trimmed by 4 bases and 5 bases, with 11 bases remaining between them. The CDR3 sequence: CASSSPVEYGYTF. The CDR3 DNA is TGTGCCAGCAGCTCGCCTGTGGAATATGGCTACACCTTC.

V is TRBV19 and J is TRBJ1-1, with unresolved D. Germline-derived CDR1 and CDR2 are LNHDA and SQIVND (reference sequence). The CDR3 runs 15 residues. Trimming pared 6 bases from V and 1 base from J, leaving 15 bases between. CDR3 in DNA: TGTGCCAGTAGCGGGGAAGGGTGGCGGAACACTGAAGCTTTCTTT. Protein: CASSGEGWRNTEAFF.

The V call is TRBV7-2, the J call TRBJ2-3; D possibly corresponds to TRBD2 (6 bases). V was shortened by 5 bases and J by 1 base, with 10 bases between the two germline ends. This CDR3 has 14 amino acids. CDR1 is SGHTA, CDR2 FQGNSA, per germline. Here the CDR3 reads CASSMGLGTDTQYF. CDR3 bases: TGTGCCAGCAGCATGGGACTGGGCACAGATACGCAGTATTTT. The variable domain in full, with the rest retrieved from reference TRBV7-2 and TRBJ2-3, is GAGVSQSPSNKVTEKGKDVELRCDPISGHTALYWYRQSLGQGLEFLIYFQGNSAPDKSGLPSDRFSAERTGGSVSTLTIQRTQQEDSAVYLCASSMGLGTDTQYFGPGTRLTVL.

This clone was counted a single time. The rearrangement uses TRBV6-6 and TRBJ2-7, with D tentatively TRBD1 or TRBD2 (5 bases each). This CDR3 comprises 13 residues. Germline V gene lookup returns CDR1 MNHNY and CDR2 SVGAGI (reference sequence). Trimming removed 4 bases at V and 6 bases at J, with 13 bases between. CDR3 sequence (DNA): TGTGCCAGCAGTTTGGGCAGGGCGGGCGAGCAGTACTTC. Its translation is CASSLGRAGEQYF.

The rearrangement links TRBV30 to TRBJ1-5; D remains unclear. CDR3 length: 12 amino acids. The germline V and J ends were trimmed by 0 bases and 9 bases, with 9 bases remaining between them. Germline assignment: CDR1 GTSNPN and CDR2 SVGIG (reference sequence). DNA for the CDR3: TGTGCCTGGAGTGTAGGCGAATCGCCCCAGCATTTT. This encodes CAWSVGESPQHF.

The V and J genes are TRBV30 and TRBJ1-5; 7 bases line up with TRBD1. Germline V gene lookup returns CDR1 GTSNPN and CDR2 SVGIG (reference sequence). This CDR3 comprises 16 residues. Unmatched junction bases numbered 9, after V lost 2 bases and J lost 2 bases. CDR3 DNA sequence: TGTGCCTGGAGTCCAGGACAGGTCCGGGGCAATCAGCCCCAGCATTTT. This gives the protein CAWSPGQVRGNQPQHF.

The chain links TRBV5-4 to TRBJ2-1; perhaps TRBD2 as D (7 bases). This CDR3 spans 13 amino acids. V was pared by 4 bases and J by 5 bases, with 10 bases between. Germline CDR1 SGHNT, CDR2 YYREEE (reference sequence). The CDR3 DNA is TGTGCCAGCAGCCGGGGGGCAGACAATGAGCAGTTCTTC. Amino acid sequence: CASSRGADNEQFF.

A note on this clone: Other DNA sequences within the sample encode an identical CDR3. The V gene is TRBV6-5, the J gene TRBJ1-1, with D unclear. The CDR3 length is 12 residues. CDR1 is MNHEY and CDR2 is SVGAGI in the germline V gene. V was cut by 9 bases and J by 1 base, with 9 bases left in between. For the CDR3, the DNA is TGTGCCAGTAAGGACCCGAACACTGAAGCTTTCTTT. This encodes CASKDPNTEAFF.

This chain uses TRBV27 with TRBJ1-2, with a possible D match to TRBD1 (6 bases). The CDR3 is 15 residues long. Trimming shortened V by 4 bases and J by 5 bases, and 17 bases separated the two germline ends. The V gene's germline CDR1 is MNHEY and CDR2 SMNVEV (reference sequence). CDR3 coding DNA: TGTGCCAGCAGTTCCACCCCCATAGGGGGATATGGCTACACCTTC. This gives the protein CASSSTPIGGYGYTF.